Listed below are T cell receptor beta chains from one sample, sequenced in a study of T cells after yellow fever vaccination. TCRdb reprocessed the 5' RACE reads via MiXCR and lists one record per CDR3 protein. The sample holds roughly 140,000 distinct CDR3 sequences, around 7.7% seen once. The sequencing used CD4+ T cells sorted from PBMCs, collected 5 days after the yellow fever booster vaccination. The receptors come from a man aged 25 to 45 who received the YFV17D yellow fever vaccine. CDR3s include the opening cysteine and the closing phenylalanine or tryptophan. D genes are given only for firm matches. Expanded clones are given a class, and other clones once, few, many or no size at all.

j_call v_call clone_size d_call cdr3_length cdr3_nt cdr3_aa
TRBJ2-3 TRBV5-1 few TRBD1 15 TGCGCCAGCAGCTTGGACAGGGGAGACACAGATACGCAGTATTTT CASSLDRGDTDTQYF
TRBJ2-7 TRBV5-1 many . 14 TGCGCCAGCAGCCCGGGGCGGGTTACCTACGAGCAGTACTTC CASSPGRVTYEQYF
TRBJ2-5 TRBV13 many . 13 TGTGCCAGCAGCCGAGGGTCCCAGAGAACCCAGTACTTC CASSRGSQRTQYF
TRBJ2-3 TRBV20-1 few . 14 TGCAGTGCTAGAGATGCGGGTTCTACAGATACGCAGTATTTT CSARDAGSTDTQYF
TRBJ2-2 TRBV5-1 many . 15 TGCGCCAGCAGCCAGGGGGGGGCGAGCACCGGGGAGCTGTTTTTT CASSQGGASTGELFF
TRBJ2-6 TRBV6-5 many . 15 TGTGCCAGCAGTAACCAGAACTCTGGGGCCAACGTCCTGACTTTC CASSNQNSGANVLTF
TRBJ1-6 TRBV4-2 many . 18 TGTGCCAGCAGCCCTGGAGGGCGGGGCCAAGGGTATAATTCACCCCTCCACTTT CASSPGGRGQGYNSPLHF
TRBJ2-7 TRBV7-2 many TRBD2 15 TGTGCCAGCAGCCTTGGGGGGGGTGGGAAGTACGAGCAGTACTTC CASSLGGGGKYEQYF
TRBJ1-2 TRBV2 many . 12 TGTGCCAGCAGTTTGGAGAACTATGGCTACACCTTC CASSLENYGYTF
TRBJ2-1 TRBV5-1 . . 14 TGCGCCAGCAGCTTGGCGGGAGAAGTCGCTGAGCAGTTCTTC CASSLAGEVAEQFF
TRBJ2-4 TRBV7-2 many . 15 TGTGCCAGCAGCTCCCCGGGGTTAGACAAAAACATTCAGTACTTC CASSSPGLDKNIQYF
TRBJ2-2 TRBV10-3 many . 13 TGTGCCCACACTGGGACCCAGGGCGGGGAGCTGTTTTTT CAHTGTQGGELFF
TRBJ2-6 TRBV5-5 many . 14 TGTGCCAGCAGCTGGAACTCTGGGGCCAACGTCCTGACTTTC CASSWNSGANVLTF
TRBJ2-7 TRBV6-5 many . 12 TGTGCCAGCAGAAAAACCTCCTACGAGCAGTACTTC CASRKTSYEQYF
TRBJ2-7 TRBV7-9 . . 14 TGTGCCAGCAGCGCCGGGACGCCCCCCGTCGAGCAGTACTTC CASSAGTPPVEQYF
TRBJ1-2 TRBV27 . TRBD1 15 TGTGCCAGCAGATCCGGGACAGGGATTGACTATGGCTACACCTTC CASRSGTGIDYGYTF
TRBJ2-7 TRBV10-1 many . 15 TGCGCCAGCAGTGGGACCGGGACCTCCCGCTACGAGCAGTACTTC CASSGTGTSRYEQYF
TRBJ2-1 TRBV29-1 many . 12 TGCAGCGTTGAAGTCCTAGGGGGTGAGCAGTTCTTC CSVEVLGGEQFF
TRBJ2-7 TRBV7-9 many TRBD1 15 TGTGCCAGCAGCTTAGTGGGGACAGGGATGAGCGAGCAGTACTTC CASSLVGTGMSEQYF
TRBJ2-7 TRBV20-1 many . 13 TGCAGTGTAAGAGCCGGGAGTTCCTACGAGCAGTACTTC CSVRAGSSYEQYF
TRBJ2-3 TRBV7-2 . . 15 TGTGCCAGCAGCCTCGGGTCGGGGACCACAGATACGCAGTATTTT CASSLGSGTTDTQYF
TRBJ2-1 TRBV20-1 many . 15 TGCAGTGCTGAATCCGGGACTGGTTCCTACAATGAGCAGTTCTTC CSAESGTGSYNEQFF
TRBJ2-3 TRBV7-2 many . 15 TGTGCCAGCAGCTTAGTAGTCGCTAGCACAGATACGCAGTATTTT CASSLVVASTDTQYF
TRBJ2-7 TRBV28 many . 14 TGTGCCAGCAGTTTCCCAGGATCGTTCTACGAGCAGTACTTC CASSFPGSFYEQYF
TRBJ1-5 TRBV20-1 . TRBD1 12 TGCAGTGCGACAGGGGGCAATCAGCCCCAGCATTTT CSATGGNQPQHF